This TCR beta chain derives from a study of molecular identifiers for immune sequencing clone quantification. Study-level results: Spiked TCR RNA from one Jurkat cell reportedly showed up when mixed among one million naive cells. The sizes of highly expanded clones could be underestimated when identical TCR molecules share a barcode.

Trimming removed 6 bases from V and 8 bases from J, with 8 bases in between. The germline V gene has CDR1 WSHSY and CDR2 SAAADI. The CDR3 totals 11 residues. For naive CD8 T cells, sorting used the CD8+CD4-CCR7+CD45RA+ phenotype. The authors built bulk TCR libraries by previously described methods with listed TCR primers. TCRdb reprocessed the PCR reads with MiXCR, giving one entry per CDR3 protein. The table has around 470,000 distinct CDR3 sequences, 25% seen once. A note on this clonotype: Its antigen is not identified.

The specimen was naive CD8+ T cells from blood, with Jurkat cell RNA spiked in. Subset noted: FACS-sorted CD8+CD4-CCR7+CD45RA+ naive T cells. The TCR comes from a human donor in good health. Some libraries in this study had Jurkat cell RNA spiked in. V usage is TRBV10-2 and J usage is TRBJ2-1; the D is unclear. The DNA of the CDR3 is TGCGCCAGCAGCGACGCCGATGAGCAGTTCTTC. Translated: CASSDADEQFF.